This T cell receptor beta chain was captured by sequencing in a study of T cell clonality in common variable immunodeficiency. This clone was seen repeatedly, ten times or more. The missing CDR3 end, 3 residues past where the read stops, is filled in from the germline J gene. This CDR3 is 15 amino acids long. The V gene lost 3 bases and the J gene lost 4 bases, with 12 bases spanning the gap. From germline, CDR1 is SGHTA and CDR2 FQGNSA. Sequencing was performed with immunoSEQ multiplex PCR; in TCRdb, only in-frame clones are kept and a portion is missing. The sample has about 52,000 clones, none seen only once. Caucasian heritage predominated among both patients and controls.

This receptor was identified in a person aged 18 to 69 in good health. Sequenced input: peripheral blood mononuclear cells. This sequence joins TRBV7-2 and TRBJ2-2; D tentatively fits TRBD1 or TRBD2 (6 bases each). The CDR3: CASSLRGGGTGELFF. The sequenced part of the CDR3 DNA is TGTGCCAGCAGCTTGCGAGGGGGAGGCACCGGGGAG.